This T cell receptor (beta chain) was sequenced during a study of cytomegalovirus exposure and HLA in healthy donors. The PCR made use of 60 Vbeta and 13 Jbeta primers. The protocol was immunoSEQ multiplex PCR, while the TCRdb copy is restricted to in-frame clones and leaves out a portion. The data contain roughly 170,000 clones, approximately 81% of them seen just once; the ten biggest clones take up 0.77%. Germline CDR1 is SNHLY and CDR2 is FYNNEI. CDR3 size: 12 residues. V gave up 3 bases and J gave up 12 bases, with 9 bases separating them. Study conclusions and caveats: According to a later analysis, most TCR beta chains associated with CMV appeared HLA-restricted. Several of the most significant clusters were apparently associated with common viral pathogens in a later analysis.

A remark on this clone: Its antigen is undetermined.

The chain recombines TRBV2 with TRBJ2-6; maybe TRBD1 (6 bases). The origin of this receptor is a woman between 18 and 29 years old in good health and CMV-seronegative. Source material: PBMCs. The CDR3 loop is CASSDRGGVLTF. The DNA for the CDR3 is TGTGCCAGCAGTGACAGGGGCGGCGTCCTGACTTTC.